The rows below give T cell receptor beta chains drawn from one sample of a study of graft-versus-host responses after intestinal transplantation. Using immunoSEQ multiplex PCR, the repertoire was profiled, and TCRdb retains in-frame clones only, with some absent. Of some 86,000 clones in the sample, about 85% were seen once. Their recognized antigens are unknown. The sample in question was unstimulated CD4+ T cells sorted from spleen or lymph node cells, obtained before transplant. The receptors derive from a human donor who was the organ donor for an intestinal transplant. Both conserved end residues are part of each CDR3. A D gene is named only where the DNA matches it firmly. The listing skips clone size in some rows; elsewhere it reads once, few, many or a size class.

clone_size: .
cdr3_length: 16
j_call: TRBJ2-5
v_call: TRBV18
d_call: .
cdr3_aa: CASSPPRQLRDETQYF
cdr3_nt: TGTGCCAGCTCACCCCCTCGACAGCTGCGGGACGAGACCCAGTACTTC

clone_size: .
cdr3_length: 14
j_call: TRBJ2-3
v_call: TRBV6-5
d_call: TRBD2
cdr3_aa: CASSYARLAGPQYF
cdr3_nt: TGTGCCAGCAGTTACGCAAGACTAGCGGGACCGCAGTATTTT

clone_size: .
cdr3_length: 15
j_call: TRBJ1-6
v_call: TRBV7-9
d_call: .
cdr3_aa: CASSLNVERGSPLHF
cdr3_nt: TGTGCCAGCAGCTTAAATGTGGAGAGAGGCTCACCCCTCCACTTT

clone_size: .
cdr3_length: 10
j_call: TRBJ2-1
v_call: TRBV20-1
d_call: .
cdr3_aa: CSDGHNEQFF
cdr3_nt: TGCAGTGATGGGCACAATGAGCAGTTCTTC

clone_size: few
cdr3_length: 15
j_call: TRBJ1-6
v_call: TRBV6-1
d_call: TRBD1
cdr3_aa: CASLTGSSYNSPLHF
cdr3_nt: TGTGCCAGCTTGACAGGGAGCTCCTATAATTCACCCCTCCACTTT

clone_size: .
cdr3_length: 14
j_call: TRBJ2-1
v_call: TRBV5-1
d_call: TRBD2
cdr3_aa: CASSYRLANTEQFF
cdr3_nt: TGCGCCAGCAGTTATAGACTAGCTAACACCGAGCAGTTCTTC

clone_size: few
cdr3_length: 15
j_call: TRBJ2-7
v_call: TRBV5-6
d_call: .
cdr3_aa: CASSLGGDLSYEQYF
cdr3_nt: TGTGCCAGCAGCTTAGGCGGGGACCTCTCCTACGAGCAGTACTTC

clone_size: .
cdr3_length: 13
j_call: TRBJ2-5
v_call: TRBV13
d_call: .
cdr3_aa: CASSPRGMGTQYF
cdr3_nt: TGTGCCAGCAGCCCCCGGGGGATGGGGACCCAGTACTTC

clone_size: .
cdr3_length: 13
j_call: TRBJ2-7
v_call: TRBV6-1
d_call: .
cdr3_aa: CASSTQGFYEQYF
cdr3_nt: TGTGCCAGCAGTACCCAGGGCTTCTACGAGCAGTACTTC

clone_size: .
cdr3_length: 13
j_call: TRBJ2-7
v_call: TRBV18
d_call: .
cdr3_aa: CASSPPGGGEQYF
cdr3_nt: TGTGCCAGCTCACCACCTGGGGGAGGTGAGCAGTACTTC

clone_size: .
cdr3_length: 15
j_call: TRBJ2-3
v_call: TRBV10-3
d_call: TRBD1
cdr3_aa: CATTSLGQGADTQYF
cdr3_nt: TGTGCCACCACCTCCTTGGGACAGGGGGCAGATACGCAGTATTTT

clone_size: .
cdr3_length: 14
j_call: TRBJ2-7
v_call: TRBV5-1
d_call: .
cdr3_aa: CASMPKENYYEQYF
cdr3_nt: TGCGCCAGTATGCCTAAGGAGAATTACTACGAGCAGTACTTC

clone_size: once
cdr3_length: 14
j_call: TRBJ2-3
v_call: TRBV29-1
d_call: TRBD2
cdr3_aa: CSVQGLAATDTQYF
cdr3_nt: TGCAGCGTTCAGGGACTAGCGGCAACAGATACGCAGTATTTT

clone_size: .
cdr3_length: 15
j_call: TRBJ1-5
v_call: TRBV28
d_call: TRBD1
cdr3_aa: CASSLRGSGNQPQHF
cdr3_nt: TGTGCCAGCAGTCTCAGGGGGTCGGGCAATCAGCCCCAGCATTTT

clone_size: .
cdr3_length: 14
j_call: TRBJ1-2
v_call: TRBV5-5
d_call: .
cdr3_aa: CASSLAGGTYGYTF
cdr3_nt: TGTGCCAGCAGCTTGGCCGGGGGGACTTATGGCTACACCTTC

clone_size: .
cdr3_length: 14
j_call: TRBJ1-2
v_call: TRBV5-5
d_call: TRBD1
cdr3_aa: CASSLPGGAGGYTF
cdr3_nt: TGTGCCAGCAGCTTGCCAGGGGGCGCTGGTGGCTACACCTTC

clone_size: .
cdr3_length: 15
j_call: TRBJ2-5
v_call: TRBV19
d_call: TRBD2
cdr3_aa: CASRLAGGGRETQYF
cdr3_nt: TGTGCCAGTAGACTAGCGGGAGGTGGAAGGGAGACCCAGTACTTC

clone_size: .
cdr3_length: 12
j_call: TRBJ2-5
v_call: TRBV2
d_call: TRBD1
cdr3_aa: CASHRGQETQYF
cdr3_nt: TGTGCCAGCCACAGGGGTCAAGAGACCCAGTACTTC

clone_size: .
cdr3_length: 16
j_call: TRBJ2-1
v_call: TRBV11-2
d_call: .
cdr3_aa: CASSPHGTRFINEQFF
cdr3_nt: TGTGCCAGCAGCCCGCACGGGACTCGATTCATCAATGAGCAGTTCTTC

clone_size: .
cdr3_length: 11
j_call: TRBJ1-2
v_call: TRBV20-1
d_call: TRBD1
cdr3_aa: CSARRGQGYTF
cdr3_nt: TGCAGTGCGAGGAGGGGGCAAGGCTACACCTTC

clone_size: .
cdr3_length: 17
j_call: TRBJ2-6
v_call: TRBV28
d_call: .
cdr3_aa: CASSFLRRVAGANVLTF
cdr3_nt: TGTGCCAGCAGTTTTCTCCGCAGGGTCGCCGGGGCCAACGTCCTGACTTTC

clone_size: .
cdr3_length: 18
j_call: TRBJ2-1
v_call: TRBV5-1
d_call: TRBD2
cdr3_aa: CASSLNIAGGASYNEQFF
cdr3_nt: TGCGCCAGCAGCTTGAATATAGCGGGGGGTGCCTCCTACAATGAGCAGTTCTTC

clone_size: .
cdr3_length: 14
j_call: TRBJ2-1
v_call: TRBV10-3
d_call: .
cdr3_aa: CAIRSGLSYNEQFF
cdr3_nt: TGTGCCATCAGGAGCGGGCTTTCCTACAATGAGCAGTTCTTC

clone_size: .
cdr3_length: 14
j_call: TRBJ1-2
v_call: TRBV9
d_call: .
cdr3_aa: CASSVDVGVYGYTF
cdr3_nt: TGTGCCAGCAGCGTAGATGTTGGAGTCTATGGCTACACCTTC

clone_size: .
cdr3_length: 14
j_call: TRBJ2-1
v_call: TRBV6-1
d_call: .
cdr3_aa: CASIKGGPNNEQFF
cdr3_nt: TGTGCCAGCATCAAAGGAGGGCCGAACAATGAGCAGTTCTTC

clone_size: once
cdr3_length: 17
j_call: TRBJ2-5
v_call: TRBV18
d_call: TRBD2
cdr3_aa: CASSSSLAGPKEETQYF
cdr3_nt: TGTGCCAGCTCATCAAGCCTAGCGGGACCGAAGGAAGAGACCCAGTACTTC

clone_size: once
cdr3_length: 15
j_call: TRBJ1-2
v_call: TRBV4-3
d_call: TRBD1
cdr3_aa: CASSQEGRGLYGYTF
cdr3_nt: TGCGCCAGCAGCCAAGAGGGCAGGGGGCTCTATGGCTACACCTTC

clone_size: .
cdr3_length: 13
j_call: TRBJ2-7
v_call: TRBV29-1
d_call: .
cdr3_aa: CSVGGALFDEQYF
cdr3_nt: TGCAGCGTTGGCGGGGCCCTATTTGACGAGCAGTACTTC

clone_size: .
cdr3_length: 19
j_call: TRBJ1-2
v_call: TRBV4-2
d_call: .
cdr3_aa: CASSYLPATGDSMRYGYTF
cdr3_nt: TGTGCCAGCAGCTACCTCCCCGCGACCGGGGACTCGATGCGCTATGGCTACACCTTC

clone_size: .
cdr3_length: 15
j_call: TRBJ2-3
v_call: TRBV5-1
d_call: TRBD2
cdr3_aa: CASSLGGGLTDTQYF
cdr3_nt: TGCGCCAGCAGCTTGGGCGGGGGGCTCACAGATACGCAGTATTTT

clone_size: .
cdr3_length: 17
j_call: TRBJ2-1
v_call: TRBV7-2
d_call: TRBD2
cdr3_aa: CASSLGSGAGAYNEQFF
cdr3_nt: TGTGCCAGCAGCTTAGGATCGGGAGCGGGAGCCTACAATGAGCAGTTCTTC